This TCR beta chain was observed in a study of blood T cell repertoires in COVID-19. Under the authors' procedure: Nucleated cell number was recorded as an estimate derived from reference gene primer amplification. The repertoire was sequenced with immunoSEQ multiplex PCR; TCRdb's copy has only in-frame clones and lacks some. V and J calls and clone size are copied from that table; D and trimming were computed from the DNA. The sample records 65,000 or so clones, roughly 84% being singletons. Germline CDR1 is SGHVS and CDR2 is FNYEAQ. With 5 bases removed from V and 1 base from J, the gap between germline ends came to 15 bases. CDR3 size: 17 residues.

V gene TRBV7-6 combines with J gene TRBJ2-6, with D possibly TRBD1 on 8 matching bases. The clonotype comes from a man aged 25-45 years with COVID-19, enrolled during active disease. Specimen: peripheral blood. Here the CDR3 DNA reads TGTGCCAGCAGCCCTGGACAGGGAGGGTCTGGGGCCAACGTCCTGACTTTC. It yields the protein CASSPGQGGSGANVLTF. Drawing the rest from reference TRBV7-6 and TRBJ2-6, the complete variable domain is GAGVSQSPRYKVTKRGQDVALRCDPISGHVSLYWYRQALGQGPEFLTYFNYEAQQDKSGLPNDRFSAERPEGSISTLTIQRTEQRDSAMYRCASSPGQGGSGANVLTFGAGSRLTVL.